This TCR beta chain was identified in a study of T-cell reconstitution after alpha-beta-depleted transplantation in children. Overall study findings and caveats: Newly made T cells mostly supplied T-cell counts and diversity one year after transplant.

During its preparation, the TCRbeta library received unique molecular identifiers. Using its own MiXCR run on the PCR reads, TCRdb lists one record per CDR3 protein. The table has some 300,000 distinct CDR3 sequences, over 7.5% seen once. In its sample, this clonotype was seen many times. The antigen is not known. The sequence was collected from a female patient aged 2-9 years who had a stem cell transplant for Fanconi anemia, so the T cells may come from the graft donor. Sample: peripheral blood, taken 360 days after TCRalphabeta/CD19-depleted stem cell transplant.

CDR3 sequence (DNA): TGCAGCGTTGAAGAGGGGGGAAACACCATATATTTT. This gives the protein CSVEEGGNTIYF. This rearrangement joins TRBV29-1 to TRBJ1-3; no definite D call. Deletions cut 0 bases from V and 4 bases from J, with 4 bases between. CDR1 is SQVTM, CDR2 ANQGSEA, per germline. The CDR3 totals 12 residues.